Below, 15 T cell receptor beta chains from the same sample are listed, as sequenced in a study of cytomegalovirus exposure and HLA in healthy donors. Vbeta (60) and Jbeta (13) primers were used in the PCR. TCRdb keeps only in-frame clones here, not all; method: immunoSEQ multiplex PCR. The sample gives 110,000 or so clones, roughly 80% of which show up once; around 6.9% is in the top ten. Sequenced sample: PBMCs. These receptors all stem from a man aged 30 to 45 in good health and CMV-seropositive.

The chain carries TRBV6-5 and TRBJ2-5, with a weak D call TRBD1 (7 bases). This CDR3 has 13 residues. The V and J ends lost 4 bases and 7 bases respectively, with 13 bases between them. Germline lookup yields CDR1 MNHEY and CDR2 SVGAGI. The CDR3 DNA follows: TGTGCCAGCAGTTTCAACAGGGGAGGGACCCAGTACTTC. Encoded protein: CASSFNRGGTQYF.

V usage is TRBV7-2 and J usage is TRBJ1-5, with 10 bases lining up with TRBD1. This CDR3 region has 15 residues. J lost 7 bases, V lost 5 bases, and 8 bases had no gene match. Germline V gene data show CDR1 as SGHTA and CDR2 as FQGNSA. The CDR3 DNA is TGTGCCAGCAGCCTAGACGGACAGGGGGTCCAGCCCCAGCATTTT. Its protein is CASSLDGQGVQPQHF.

V is TRBV25-1 and J is TRBJ2-1; 8 bases align to TRBD2. Germline loops: CDR1 MGHDK, CDR2 SYGVNS. The CDR3 runs 15 residues. The V segment lost 5 bases and the J segment 2 bases; nucleotides outside the gene matches: 5. The CDR3 spells CASSPAGEPYNEQFF. CDR3 DNA: TGTGCCAGCAGTCCAGCGGGGGAGCCCTACAATGAGCAGTTCTTC.

The chain recombines TRBV7-3 with TRBJ2-3, with 7 bases matching TRBD1. The V segment lost 2 bases and the J segment 5 bases; nucleotides outside the gene matches: 7. CDR3 size: 15 residues. The germline CDR1 and CDR2 sequences are SGHTA and FQGTGA. CDR3 sequence (DNA): TGTGCCAGCAGCTTACGTAGACAGGGCAAAGATACGCAGTATTTT. Encoded protein: CASSLRRQGKDTQYF.

V usage is TRBV18 and J usage is TRBJ2-5; D perhaps matches TRBD1 (5 bases). CDR1 KGHSH and CDR2 LQKENI come from the germline V gene. Trimming took 2 bases from V and 4 from J, leaving 8 bases between them. This CDR3 comprises 13 residues. CDR3 residues: CASSPFRVETQYF. The DNA for the CDR3 is TGTGCCAGCTCACCATTCAGGGTAGAGACCCAGTACTTC.

This rearrangement joins TRBV18 to TRBJ2-7; D perhaps matches TRBD1 (6 bases). This CDR3 spans 16 amino acids. With 1 base removed from V and 1 base from J, the gap between germline ends came to 14 bases. Per the germline V gene, CDR1 is KGHSH and CDR2 is LQKENI. The CDR3 loop is CASSPQRYRVSYEQYF. DNA of the CDR3: TGTGCCAGCTCACCACAACGGTACAGGGTTTCCTACGAGCAGTACTTC. Complete variable domain (other parts from reference TRBV18 and TRBJ2-7): NAGVMQNPRHLVRRRGQEARLRCSPMKGHSHVYWYRQLPEEGLKFMVYLQKENIIDESGMPKERFSAEFPKEGPSILRIQQVVRGDSAAYFCASSPQRYRVSYEQYFGPGTRLTVT.

The chain carries TRBV4-3 and TRBJ1-6; D possibly corresponds to TRBD1 (6 bases). The CDR3 contains 14 residues. Germline V gene sequence: CDR1 LGHNA, CDR2 YSLEER. Trimming pared 3 bases from V and 7 bases from J, leaving 10 bases between. The CDR3 loop reads CASSQDRENSPLHF. As DNA, the CDR3 is TGCGCCAGCAGCCAGGACAGAGAGAATTCACCCCTCCACTTT.

This chain uses TRBV6-1 with TRBJ2-5, with TRBD1 matching over 8 bases. The junction had 5 bases not matched to a gene; V was cut back by 5 bases and J by 0 bases. In germline, CDR1 is MNHNS, CDR2 SASEGT. The CDR3 sequence is 15 residues long. CDR3 in amino acids: CASSPWTGYQETQYF. DNA of the CDR3: TGTGCCAGCAGTCCTTGGACAGGGTACCAAGAGACCCAGTACTTC.

This clone has only a few counts. The CDR3 sequence: CASSVGQVYETQYF. As DNA, the CDR3 is TGTGCCAGCAGCGTCGGACAGGTCTACGAGACCCAGTACTTC. The V call is TRBV7-6, the J call TRBJ2-5; 7 bases are a match to TRBD1. After removal of 5 bases from V and 5 bases from J, the junction contained 8 bases not matched to a gene. Germline loops: CDR1 SGHVS, CDR2 FNYEAQ. The CDR3 spans 14 residues.

The chain joins TRBV9 to TRBJ2-7, with D possibly being TRBD1 (5 bases). CDR3 length: 13 residues. Germline CDR1 SGDLS, CDR2 YYNGEE. Trimming shortened V by 0 bases and J by 6 bases, and 10 bases separated the two germline ends. DNA for the CDR3: TGTGCCAGCAGCGTAGGAGATACAGGCGAGCAGTACTTC. Encoded protein: CASSVGDTGEQYF.

This clone appeared a few times. The chain has TRBV5-6 and TRBJ2-1, with 11 bases that match TRBD2. This CDR3 has 18 residues. After removal of 4 bases from V and 14 bases from J, the junction contained 23 bases not matched to a gene. Germline CDR1 SGHDT, CDR2 YYEEEE. The CDR3 here is CASSQGLAGGVREVQKFF. In nucleotides, the CDR3 is TGTGCCAGCAGCCAAGGCCTAGCGGGGGGCGTACGGGAGGTACAGAAGTTCTTC.

Of note for this clone: The germline gene is not matched at one end of the junction; a read error may be the cause. The chain combines TRBV7-7 with TRBJ2-3, with 9 bases lining up with TRBD2. The CDR3 is made up of 18 amino acids. CDR1 and CDR2 from the germline V gene are SSHAT and FNYEAQ (reference sequence). CDR3 DNA sequence: TGTGCTAGCAGCTTAAGTCCTAGCGGGGCCAAAGGCACAGATACGCAGTATTTT. Protein product: CASSLSPSGAKGTDTQYF.

This chain connects TRBV4-3 to TRBJ2-1; tentative D call: TRBD1 (5 bases). Germline V gene sequence: CDR1 LGHNA, CDR2 YSLEER. Trimming shortened V by 0 bases and J by 5 bases, and 8 bases separated the two germline ends. CDR3 length equals 14 residues. The CDR3 protein is CASSQEGRHNEQFF. The DNA for the CDR3 is TGCGCCAGCAGCCAAGAGGGGCGCCACAATGAGCAGTTCTTC.

This chain joins TRBV14 and TRBJ1-2; D ambiguous. The V end was cut by 0 bases, the J end by 8 bases, with 7 bases between. This CDR3 is 12 amino acids long. The V gene's germline CDR1 is SGHDN and CDR2 FVKESK. CDR3: CASSQESGGYTF. CDR3 DNA sequence: TGTGCCAGCAGCCAAGAGAGCGGGGGCTACACCTTC.

This clone was seen only a few times. The sample holds other DNA sequences that translate to the same CDR3. The DNA for the CDR3 is TGTGCCAGCAGTTATAGGAACACTGAAGCTTTCTTT. It codes for CASSYRNTEAFF. J is TRBJ1-1 and V is TRBV6-5; D is ambiguous. This CDR3 spans 12 amino acids. Trimming shortened V by 3 bases and J by 1 base, and 3 bases separated the two germline ends. CDR1 MNHEY and CDR2 SVGAGI come from the germline V gene.